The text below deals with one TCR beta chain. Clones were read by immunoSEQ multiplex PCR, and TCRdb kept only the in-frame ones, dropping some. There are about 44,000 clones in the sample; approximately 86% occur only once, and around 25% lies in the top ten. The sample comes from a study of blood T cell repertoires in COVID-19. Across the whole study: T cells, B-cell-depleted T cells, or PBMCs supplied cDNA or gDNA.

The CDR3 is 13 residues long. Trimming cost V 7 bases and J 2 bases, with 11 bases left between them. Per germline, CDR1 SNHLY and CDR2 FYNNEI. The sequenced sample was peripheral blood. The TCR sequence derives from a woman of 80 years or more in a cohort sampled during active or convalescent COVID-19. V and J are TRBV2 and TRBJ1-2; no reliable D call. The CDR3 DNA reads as TGTGCCAGCACAAGCGGCCCCAACTATGGCTACACCTTC. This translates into CASTSGPNYGYTF.